This TCR beta chain derives from a study of T cell changes during pregnancy in multiple sclerosis. TCRdb's table, derived via immunoSEQ multiplex PCR, lists solely in-frame clones and lacks some. Of fewer than 70,000 clones in the sample, about 86% were seen once. Germline V lookup: CDR1 MNHEY, CDR2 SMNVEV (reference sequence). Trimming removed 2 bases from V and 4 bases from J, with 6 bases in between. This CDR3 spans 13 amino acids. The chain employs TRBV27 and TRBJ1-3; the D is unclear. Input material: peripheral blood from another person, used as feeder cells. The receptor was derived from a human donor whose cells served as feeder cells for cultures in a pregnancy study. In nucleotides, the CDR3 is TGTGCCAGCAGTTTAGGATGGGGAAACACCATATATTTT. Amino acid sequence: CASSLGWGNTIYF.